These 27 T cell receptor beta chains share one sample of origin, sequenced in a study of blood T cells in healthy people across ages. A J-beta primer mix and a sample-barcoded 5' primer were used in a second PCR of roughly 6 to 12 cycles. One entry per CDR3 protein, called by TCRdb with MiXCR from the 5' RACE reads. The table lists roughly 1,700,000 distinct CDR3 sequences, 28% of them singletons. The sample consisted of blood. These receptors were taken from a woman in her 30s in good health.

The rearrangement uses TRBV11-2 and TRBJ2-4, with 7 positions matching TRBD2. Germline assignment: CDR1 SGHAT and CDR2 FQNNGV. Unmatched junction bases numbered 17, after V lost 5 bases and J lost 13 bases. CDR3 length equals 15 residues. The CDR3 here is CASSPGTTSPGEQYF. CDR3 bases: TGTGCCAGCAGCCCCGGGACTACCTCACCCGGGGAGCAGTACTTC.

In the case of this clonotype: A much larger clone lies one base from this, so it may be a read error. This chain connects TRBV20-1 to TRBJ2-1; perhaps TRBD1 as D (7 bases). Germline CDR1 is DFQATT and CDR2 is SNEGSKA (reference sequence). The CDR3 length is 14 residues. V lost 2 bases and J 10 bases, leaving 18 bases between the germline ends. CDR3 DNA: TGCAGTGCTAGACGGGGGACAGATGGATACGAGCAGTTCTTC. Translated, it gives CSARRGTDGYEQFF.

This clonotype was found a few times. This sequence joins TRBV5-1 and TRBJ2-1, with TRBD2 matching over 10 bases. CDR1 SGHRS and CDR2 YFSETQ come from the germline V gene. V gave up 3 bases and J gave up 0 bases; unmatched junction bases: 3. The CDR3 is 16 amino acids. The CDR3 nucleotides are TGCGCCAGCAGCTCCACTAGCGGGGACTCCTACAATGAGCAGTTCTTC. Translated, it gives CASSSTSGDSYNEQFF.

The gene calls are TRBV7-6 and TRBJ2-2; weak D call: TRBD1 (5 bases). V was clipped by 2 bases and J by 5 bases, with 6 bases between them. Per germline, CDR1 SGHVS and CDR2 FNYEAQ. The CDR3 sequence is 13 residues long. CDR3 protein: CASSLRQTGELFF. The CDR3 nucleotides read TGTGCCAGCAGCTTAAGACAGACCGGGGAGCTGTTTTTT.

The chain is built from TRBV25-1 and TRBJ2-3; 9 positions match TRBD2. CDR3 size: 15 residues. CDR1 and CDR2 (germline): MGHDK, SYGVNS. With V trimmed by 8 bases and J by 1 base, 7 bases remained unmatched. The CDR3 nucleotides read TGTGCCAGCCACGGGACTAGCAGGGGCACAGATACGCAGTATTTT. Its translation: CASHGTSRGTDTQYF.

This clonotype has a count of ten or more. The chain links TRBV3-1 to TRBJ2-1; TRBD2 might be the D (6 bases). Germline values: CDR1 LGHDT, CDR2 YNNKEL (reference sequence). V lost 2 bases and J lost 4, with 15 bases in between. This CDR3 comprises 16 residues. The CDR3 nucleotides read TGTGCCAGCAGCCAAATAGCAGGGAGGCGATACAATGAGCAGTTCTTC. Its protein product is CASSQIAGRRYNEQFF.

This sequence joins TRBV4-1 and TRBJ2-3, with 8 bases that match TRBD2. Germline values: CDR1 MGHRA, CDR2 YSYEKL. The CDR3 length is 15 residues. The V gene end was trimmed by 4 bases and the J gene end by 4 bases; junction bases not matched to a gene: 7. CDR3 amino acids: CASSPPGGGSDTQYF. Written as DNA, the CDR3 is TGCGCCAGCAGCCCCCCCGGGGGGGGGTCAGATACGCAGTATTTT.

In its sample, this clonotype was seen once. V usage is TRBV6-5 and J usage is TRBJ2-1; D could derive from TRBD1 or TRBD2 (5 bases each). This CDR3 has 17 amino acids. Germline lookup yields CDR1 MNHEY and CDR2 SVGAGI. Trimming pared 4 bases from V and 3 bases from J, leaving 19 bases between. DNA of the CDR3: TGTGCCAGCAGTTCAACAGCCCGGGGCTCCTACTACAATGAGCAGTTCTTC. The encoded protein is CASSSTARGSYYNEQFF.

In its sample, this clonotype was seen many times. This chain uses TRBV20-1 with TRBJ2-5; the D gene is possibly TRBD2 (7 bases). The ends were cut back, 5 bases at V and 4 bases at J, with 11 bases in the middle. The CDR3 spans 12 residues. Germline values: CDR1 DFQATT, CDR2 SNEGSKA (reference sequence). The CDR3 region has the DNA TGCAGTGCTCTAGGGGGGGGAGAGACCCAGTACTTC. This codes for CSALGGGETQYF.

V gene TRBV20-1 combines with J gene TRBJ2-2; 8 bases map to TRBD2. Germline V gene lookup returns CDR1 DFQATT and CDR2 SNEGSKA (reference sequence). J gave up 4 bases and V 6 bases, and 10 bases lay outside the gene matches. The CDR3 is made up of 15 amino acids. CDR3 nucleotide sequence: TGCAGTGCCTCGTACAGGACTAGCCCCACCGGGGAGCTGTTTTTT. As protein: CSASYRTSPTGELFF.

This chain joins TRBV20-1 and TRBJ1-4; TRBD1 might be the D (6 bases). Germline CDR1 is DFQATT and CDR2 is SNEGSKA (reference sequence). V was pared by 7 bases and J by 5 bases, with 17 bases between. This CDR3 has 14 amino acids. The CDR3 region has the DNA TGCAGTGGGTCTACAGGGTCCGGAAATGAAAAACTGTTTTTT. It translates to CSGSTGSGNEKLFF.

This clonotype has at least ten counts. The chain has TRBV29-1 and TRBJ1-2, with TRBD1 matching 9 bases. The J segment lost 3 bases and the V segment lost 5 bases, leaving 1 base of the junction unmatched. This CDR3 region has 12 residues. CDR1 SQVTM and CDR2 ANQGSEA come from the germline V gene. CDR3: CSVRTGDYGYTF. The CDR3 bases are TGCAGCGTTCGGACAGGGGACTATGGCTACACCTTC.

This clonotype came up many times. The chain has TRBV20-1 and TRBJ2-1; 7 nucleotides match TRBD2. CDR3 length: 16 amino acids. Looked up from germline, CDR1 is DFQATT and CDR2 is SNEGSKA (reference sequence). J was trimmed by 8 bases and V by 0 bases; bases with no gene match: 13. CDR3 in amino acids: CSARDHRDYSSYEQFF. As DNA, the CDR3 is TGCAGTGCTAGAGATCATCGGGACTACTCTTCTTATGAGCAGTTCTTC.

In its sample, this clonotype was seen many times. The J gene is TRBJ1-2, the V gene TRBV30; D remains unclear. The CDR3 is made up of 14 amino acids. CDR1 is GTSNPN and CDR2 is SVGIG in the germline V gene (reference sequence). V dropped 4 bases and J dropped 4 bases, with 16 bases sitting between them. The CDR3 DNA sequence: TGTGCCTGGACCGGTACGGGATCGGGCTATGGCTACACCTTC. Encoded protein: CAWTGTGSGYGYTF. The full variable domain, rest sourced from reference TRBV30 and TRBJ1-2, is SQTIHQWPATLVQPVGSPLSLECTVEGTSNPNLYWYRQAAGRGLQLLFYSVGIGQISSEVPQNLSASRPQDRQFILSSKKLLLSDSGFYLCAWTGTGSGYGYTFGSGTRLTVV.

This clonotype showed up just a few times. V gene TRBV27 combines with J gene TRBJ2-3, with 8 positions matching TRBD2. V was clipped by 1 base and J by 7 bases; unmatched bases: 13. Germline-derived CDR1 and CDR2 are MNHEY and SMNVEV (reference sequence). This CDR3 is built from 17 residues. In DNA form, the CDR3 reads TGTGCCAGCAGTTTATATCCGAGCGGGGGCACTCGCCATACGCAGTATTTT. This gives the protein CASSLYPSGGTRHTQYF.

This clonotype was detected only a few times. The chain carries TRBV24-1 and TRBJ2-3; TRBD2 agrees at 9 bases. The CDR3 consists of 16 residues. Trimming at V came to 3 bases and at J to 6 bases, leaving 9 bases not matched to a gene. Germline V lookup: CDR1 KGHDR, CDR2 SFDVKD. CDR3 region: CATSDPQAGGSDTQYF. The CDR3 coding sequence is TGTGCCACCAGTGATCCTCAAGCGGGAGGTTCGGATACGCAGTATTTT.

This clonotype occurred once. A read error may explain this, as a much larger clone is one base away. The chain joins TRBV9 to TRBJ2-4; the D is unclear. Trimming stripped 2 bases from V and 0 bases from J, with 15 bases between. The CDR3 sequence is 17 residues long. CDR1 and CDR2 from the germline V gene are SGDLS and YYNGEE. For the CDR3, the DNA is TGTGCCAGCAGCGTCTCCTCCGAGACGGGAGCCAAAAACATTCAGTACTTC. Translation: CASSVSSETGAKNIQYF. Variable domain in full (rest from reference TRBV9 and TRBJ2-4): DSGVTQTPKHLITATGQRVTLRCSPRSGDLSVYWYQQSLDQGLQFLIQYYNGEERAKGNILERFSAQQFPDLHSELNLSSLELGDSALYFCASSVSSETGAKNIQYFGAGTRLSVL.

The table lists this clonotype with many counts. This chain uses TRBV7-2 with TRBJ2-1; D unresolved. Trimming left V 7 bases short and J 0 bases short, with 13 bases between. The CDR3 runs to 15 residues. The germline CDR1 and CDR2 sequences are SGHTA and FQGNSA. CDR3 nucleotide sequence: TGTGCCAGCACCCCGGGTCCGTTCTCCTACAATGAGCAGTTCTTC. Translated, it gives CASTPGPFSYNEQFF.

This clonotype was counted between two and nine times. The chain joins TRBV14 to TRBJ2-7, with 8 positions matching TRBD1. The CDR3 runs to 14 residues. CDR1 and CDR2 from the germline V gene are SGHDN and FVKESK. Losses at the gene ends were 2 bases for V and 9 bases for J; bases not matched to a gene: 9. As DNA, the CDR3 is TGTGCCAGCAGCCAACCAGGGGGCTCTCCGGTGCAGTACTTC. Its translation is CASSQPGGSPVQYF.

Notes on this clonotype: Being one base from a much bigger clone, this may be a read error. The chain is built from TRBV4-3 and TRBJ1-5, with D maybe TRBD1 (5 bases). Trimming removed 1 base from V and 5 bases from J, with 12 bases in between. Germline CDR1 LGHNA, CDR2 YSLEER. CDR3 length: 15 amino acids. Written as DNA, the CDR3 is TGCGCCAGCAGCCAAGCGTGGGGGGTGGATCAGCCCCAGCATTTT. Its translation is CASSQAWGVDQPQHF.

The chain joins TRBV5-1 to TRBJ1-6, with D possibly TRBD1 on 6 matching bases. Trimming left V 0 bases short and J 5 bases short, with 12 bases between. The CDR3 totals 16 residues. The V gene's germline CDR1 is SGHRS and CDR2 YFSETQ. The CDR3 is CASSLDRTENNSPLHF. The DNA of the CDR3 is TGCGCCAGCAGCTTGGACAGGACAGAGAATAATTCACCCCTCCACTTT.

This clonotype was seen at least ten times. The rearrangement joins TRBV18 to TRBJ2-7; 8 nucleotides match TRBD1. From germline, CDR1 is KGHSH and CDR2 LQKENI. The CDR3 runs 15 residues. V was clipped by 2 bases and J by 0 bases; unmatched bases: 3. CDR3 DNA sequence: TGTGCCAGCTCACCAGCAGGACAGGGCTCCTACGAGCAGTACTTC. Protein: CASSPAGQGSYEQYF. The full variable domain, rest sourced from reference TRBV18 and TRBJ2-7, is NAGVMQNPRHLVRRRGQEARLRCSPMKGHSHVYWYRQLPEEGLKFMVYLQKENIIDESGMPKERFSAEFPKEGPSILRIQQVVRGDSAAYFCASSPAGQGSYEQYFGPGTRLTVT.

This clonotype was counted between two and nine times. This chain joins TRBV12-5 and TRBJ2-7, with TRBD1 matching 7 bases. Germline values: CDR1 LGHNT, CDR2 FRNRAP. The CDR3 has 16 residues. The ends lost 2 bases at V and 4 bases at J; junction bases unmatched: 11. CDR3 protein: CASGLPPGQASYEQYF. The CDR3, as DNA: TGTGCTAGTGGTTTGCCTCCTGGACAGGCTTCGTACGAGCAGTACTTC.

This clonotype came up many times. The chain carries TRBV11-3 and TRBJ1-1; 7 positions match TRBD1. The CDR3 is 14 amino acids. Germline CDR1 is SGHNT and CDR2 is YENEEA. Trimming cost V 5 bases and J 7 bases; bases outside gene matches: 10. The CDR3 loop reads CASSPGGTALEAFF. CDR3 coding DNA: TGTGCCAGCAGCCCAGGTGGGACAGCGCTTGAAGCTTTCTTT.

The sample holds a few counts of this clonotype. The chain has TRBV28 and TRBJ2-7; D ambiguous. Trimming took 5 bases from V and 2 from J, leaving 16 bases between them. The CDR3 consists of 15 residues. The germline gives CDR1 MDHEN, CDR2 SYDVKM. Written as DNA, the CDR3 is TGTGCCAGCAGTCGATTGGCCGGGTTCACCTACGAGCAGTACTTC. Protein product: CASSRLAGFTYEQYF.

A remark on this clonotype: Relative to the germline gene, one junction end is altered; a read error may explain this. CDR3 in amino acids: CASSLEGATNEKRFF. DNA of the CDR3: TGCGCCAGCAGCTTAGAAGGGGCAACTAATGAAAAACGGTTTTTT. The chain couples TRBV5-1 to TRBJ1-4; maybe TRBD1 (5 bases). Per germline, CDR1 SGHRS and CDR2 YFSETQ. The CDR3 totals 15 residues.

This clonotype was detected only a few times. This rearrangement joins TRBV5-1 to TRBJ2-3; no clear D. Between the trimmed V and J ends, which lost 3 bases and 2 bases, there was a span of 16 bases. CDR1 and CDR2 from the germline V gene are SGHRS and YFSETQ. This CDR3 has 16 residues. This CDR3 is CASSYTPGANTDTQYF. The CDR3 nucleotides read TGCGCCAGCAGCTATACACCGGGTGCCAACACAGATACGCAGTATTTT. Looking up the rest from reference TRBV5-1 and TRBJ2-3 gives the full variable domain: KAGVTQTPRYLIKTRGQQVTLSCSPISGHRSVSWYQQTPGQGLQFLFEYFSETQRNKGNFPGRFSGRQFSNSRSEMNVSTLELGDSALYLCASSYTPGANTDTQYFGPGTRLTVL.